This is a list of T cell receptor beta chains from one sample in a study of identical twins. From the 5' RACE reads, TCRdb called clonotypes with MiXCR, one entry per CDR3 protein. The repertoire consists of roughly 720,000 distinct CDR3 sequences, with 15% to 20% occurring once and the leading ten covering over 10%. These same records also appear under a second study, on T cells expressing NK-cell markers.

Sequencing used PBMCs. The receptors come from a woman between 18 and 29 years old in good health. Each CDR3 is given with its conserved first and last residue. Each record gives: CDR3 protein, CDR3 DNA, CDR3 length, clone size, V gene, D gene, J gene. A D gene is named only where the DNA matches it firmly. Expanded clones get a size class; other rows say once, few or many, or leave the size out.

CSAREDFQETQYF | TGCAGTGCTAGAGAGGATTTTCAAGAGACCCAGTACTTC | 13 | NA | TRBV20-1 | NA | TRBJ2-5
CASTIWEATGELFF | TGTGCCAGCACCATATGGGAGGCCACCGGGGAGCTGTTTTTT | 14 | NA | TRBV12-3/TRBV12-4 | NA | TRBJ2-2
CASSFGLVSEQFF | TGTGCCAGCAGCTTCGGACTAGTGTCTGAGCAGTTCTTC | 13 | few | TRBV11-2 | TRBD2 | TRBJ2-1
CSARGQASGTEAFF | TGCAGTGCTAGAGGACAGGCTTCAGGCACTGAAGCTTTCTTT | 14 | few | TRBV20-1 | NA | TRBJ1-1
CASSPQGFGGQPQHF | TGTGCCAGCTCTCCCCAGGGTTTTGGAGGTCAGCCCCAGCATTTT | 15 | few | TRBV18 | NA | TRBJ1-5
CSANGGVGQGNHEQYF | TGCAGTGCTAATGGGGGTGTGGGACAGGGAAATCACGAGCAGTACTTC | 16 | NA | TRBV20-1 | TRBD1 | TRBJ2-7
CSASTSGRLYEQYF | TGCAGTGCGTCTACTAGCGGCCGTCTCTACGAGCAGTACTTC | 14 | NA | TRBV20-1 | TRBD2 | TRBJ2-7
CSLKSGWETQYF | TGCAGCTTGAAATCGGGGTGGGAGACCCAGTACTTC | 12 | NA | TRBV20-1 | NA | TRBJ2-5
CASSLMGQGAGQPQHF | TGTGCCAGCAGTTTAATGGGACAGGGCGCGGGTCAGCCCCAGCATTTT | 16 | few | TRBV12-3/TRBV12-4 | TRBD1 | TRBJ1-5
CASSEFRGREFF | TGTGCCAGCAGTGAATTTCGCGGGAGGGAGTTCTTC | 12 | few | TRBV25-1 | TRBD2 | TRBJ2-1
CSGGGSYEQFF | TGCAGCGGGGGCGGGAGCTATGAGCAGTTCTTC | 11 | NA | TRBV20-1 | NA | TRBJ2-1
CASSAGLNTEAFF | TGCGCCAGCAGCGCAGGGCTGAACACTGAAGCTTTCTTT | 13 | many | TRBV5-1 | NA | TRBJ1-1
CASSVVPGQGIEKLFF | TGTGCCAGCAGTGTAGTCCCGGGACAGGGAATCGAAAAACTGTTTTTT | 16 | few | TRBV12-3/TRBV12-4 | TRBD1 | TRBJ1-4
CASSLWGQGGEQFF | TGCGCCAGCAGCTTGTGGGGACAGGGAGGGGAGCAGTTCTTC | 14 | NA | TRBV5-1 | TRBD1 | TRBJ2-1
CASSSRTENTEAFF | TGTGCCAGCAGTTCAAGGACCGAGAACACTGAAGCTTTCTTT | 14 | NA | TRBV12-3/TRBV12-4 | NA | TRBJ1-1
CATKRLAVTGELFF | TGTGCCACCAAGCGACTAGCGGTCACCGGGGAGCTGTTTTTT | 14 | NA | TRBV7-2 | TRBD2 | TRBJ2-2
CASSPEASTEAFF | TGTGCCAGCTCACCAGAAGCAAGCACTGAAGCTTTCTTT | 13 | NA | TRBV18 | NA | TRBJ1-1
CASNAGDTDTQYF | TGTGCCAGTAATGCAGGGGACACAGATACGCAGTATTTT | 13 | NA | TRBV19 | NA | TRBJ2-3
CASSQDQRENTEAFF | TGTGCCAGCAGCCAAGATCAAAGGGAGAACACTGAAGCTTTCTTT | 15 | few | TRBV3-1 | NA | TRBJ1-1
CASSLLGGLHEQYF | TGTGCCAGCAGTTTGTTGGGGGGGTTGCACGAGCAGTACTTC | 14 | NA | TRBV12-3/TRBV12-4 | TRBD2 | TRBJ2-7
CSVAQGATEAFF | TGCAGTGTCGCGCAAGGGGCCACTGAAGCTTTCTTT | 12 | NA | TRBV20-1 | NA | TRBJ1-1
CASSQGVPGQGLLHF | TGTGCCAGCAGCCAAGGGGTCCCGGGACAGGGGCTCCTCCACTTT | 15 | NA | TRBV3-1 | TRBD1 | TRBJ1-6
CSARDPDTDTQYF | TGCAGTGCTAGGGACCCGGACACAGATACGCAGTATTTT | 13 | NA | TRBV20-1 | NA | TRBJ2-3
CSASTSGGQDGYEQYF | TGCAGTGCTAGCACTAGCGGGGGGCAAGACGGTTACGAGCAGTACTTC | 16 | few | TRBV20-1 | TRBD2 | TRBJ2-7
CASSDPAADTQYF | TGTGCCAGCAGTGATCCCGCTGCAGATACGCAGTATTTT | 13 | NA | TRBV12-3/TRBV12-4 | NA | TRBJ2-3
CASSSDGTGYNEQFF | TGCGCCAGCAGCTCCGACGGGACAGGGTACAATGAGCAGTTCTTC | 15 | few | TRBV5-1 | TRBD1 | TRBJ2-1
CAISEQGHEQYF | TGTGCCATCAGTGAACAGGGCCACGAGCAGTACTTC | 12 | NA | TRBV10-3 | NA | TRBJ2-7
CAISESGKGAEQYF | TGTGCCATCAGTGAGTCGGGAAAGGGGGCCGAGCAGTACTTC | 14 | NA | TRBV10-3 | TRBD1 | TRBJ2-7
CASSASGGPYEQYF | TGTGCCAGCAGCGCTAGCGGGGGACCCTACGAGCAGTACTTC | 14 | few | TRBV7-2 | TRBD2 | TRBJ2-7
CASSLLRGGLDTQYF | TGTGCCAGCAGCTTACTCCGCGGGGGGCTAGATACGCAGTATTTT | 15 | few | TRBV7-9 | TRBD2 | TRBJ2-3
CASSSLKGRQIYEQYF | TGTGCCAGCAGTTCCCTGAAGGGGAGGCAAATCTACGAGCAGTACTTC | 16 | few | TRBV6-2/TRBV6-3 | NA | TRBJ2-7
CASSSRALGTQYF | TGTGCCAGCAGCAGCAGGGCCCTGGGGACCCAGTACTTC | 13 | NA | TRBV7-7 | NA | TRBJ2-5
CASCAEGATEAFF | TGTGCCAGCTGTGCAGAGGGGGCCACTGAAGCTTTCTTT | 13 | few | TRBV7-2 | TRBD1 | TRBJ1-1
CASGGRDVYNEQFF | TGTGCCAGTGGCGGGCGGGATGTCTACAATGAGCAGTTCTTC | 14 | NA | TRBV9 | NA | TRBJ2-1
CSARDVSQDTIYF | TGCAGTGCTAGAGATGTATCTCAGGACACCATATATTTT | 13 | NA | TRBV20-1 | NA | TRBJ1-3
CASSPPNRQAFF | TGTGCCAGCTCACCACCTAACAGGCAAGCTTTCTTT | 12 | NA | TRBV18 | NA | TRBJ1-1
CASSPGVRYGYTF | TGTGCCAGCAGCCCGGGGGTCCGCTATGGCTACACCTTC | 13 | NA | TRBV6-2/TRBV6-3 | NA | TRBJ1-2
CASSVGQGIGNIQYF | TGTGCCAGTAGTGTCGGACAGGGGATCGGAAACATTCAGTACTTC | 15 | few | TRBV19 | TRBD1 | TRBJ2-4
CASSPSPAETQYF | TGTGCCAGCAGCCCGTCCCCCGCCGAGACCCAGTACTTC | 13 | few | TRBV9 | NA | TRBJ2-5
CASHKRWGSTDTQYF | TGTGCCTCCCACAAGCGGTGGGGGTCCACAGATACGCAGTATTTT | 15 | few | TRBV30 | NA | TRBJ2-3
CASSAQGLGNTGELFF | TGTGCCAGCAGTGCCCAGGGTCTGGGGAACACCGGGGAGCTGTTTTTT | 16 | NA | TRBV12-3/TRBV12-4 | NA | TRBJ2-2
CSAEGQQETQYF | TGCAGTGCTGAGGGCCAGCAAGAGACCCAGTACTTC | 12 | NA | TRBV20-1 | NA | TRBJ2-5
CASSFSPSGRTADTQYF | TGTGCCAGCAGCTTTTCCCCTAGCGGGCGTACGGCAGATACGCAGTATTTT | 17 | NA | TRBV11-2 | TRBD2 | TRBJ2-3
CASSALQRRNSPLHF | TGTGCCAGCAGCGCCTTACAGCGGCGTAATTCACCCCTCCACTTT | 15 | few | TRBV7-2 | NA | TRBJ1-6
CASSFGLSYNEQFF | TGTGCCAGCAGCTTTGGCCTGTCCTACAATGAGCAGTTCTTC | 14 | NA | TRBV9 | NA | TRBJ2-1
CASSTPQGVVTEAFF | TGTGCCAGCAGTACTCCACAGGGGGTGGTCACTGAAGCTTTCTTT | 15 | few | TRBV12-3/TRBV12-4 | TRBD1 | TRBJ1-1
CASSSGLKLFF | TGTGCCAGCAGCTCGGGCTTAAAACTGTTTTTT | 11 | few | TRBV12-3/TRBV12-4 | NA | TRBJ1-4
CATSDAGAENTQYF | TGTGCCACCAGTGATGCGGGGGCGGAGAATACGCAGTATTTT | 14 | NA | TRBV24-1 | NA | TRBJ2-3
CASSPGMHQYF | TGTGCCAGCTCACCTGGCATGCACCAGTACTTC | 11 | NA | TRBV18 | NA | TRBJ2-7
CASNPGGTNSEAFF | TGTGCCAGCAACCCGGGGGGGACCAACTCTGAAGCTTTCTTT | 14 | few | TRBV6-1 | NA | TRBJ1-1
CASSRYGTAKETQYF | TGTGCCAGCAGTCGCTACGGGACAGCCAAAGAGACCCAGTACTTC | 15 | NA | TRBV6-1 | TRBD1 | TRBJ2-5
CASSLARLAGGQNEQFF | TGTGCCAGCAGTTTAGCCCGACTAGCGGGAGGGCAGAATGAGCAGTTCTTC | 17 | NA | TRBV12-3/TRBV12-4 | TRBD2 | TRBJ2-1
CASSLRWGAGSYNEQFF | TGTGCCAGCAGCTTAAGGTGGGGGGCGGGCTCCTACAATGAGCAGTTCTTC | 17 | NA | TRBV7-6 | NA | TRBJ2-1
CASSEGVQGSYEQYF | TGCGCCAGCAGTGAGGGAGTTCAGGGCTCCTACGAGCAGTACTTC | 15 | many | TRBV10-2 | NA | TRBJ2-7